In its sample, the clone carrying this T cell receptor beta chain was seen once. Antigen specificity is unknown. At deep level, the assay was performed. Generated by immunoSEQ multiplex PCR, the TCRdb table keeps only in-frame clones and is missing some. Here the sample spans 2 million to 2.5 million clones, just over 90% being singletons. CD8 cells classed as naive were CD45RO-negative and positively selected for CCR7, excluding terminally differentiated effector memory CD45RA+ cells. Donors had no recently reported acute infections or vaccinations and were HIV-negative. This entry comes from a study of shared clonotypes between healthy human individuals. CDR3 length: 14 residues. The V and J ends lost 6 bases and 7 bases respectively, with 16 bases between them. Germline V gene lookup returns CDR1 MNHEY and CDR2 SVGAGI. General observations from the study: Sorted-subset sequencing, rarefaction showed, was incomplete despite large depth.

This sequence was found in a young man in good health. Some clones in this sample may be carry-over from other donors' samples. The chain joins TRBV6-5 to TRBJ1-5, with D possibly being TRBD1 (5 bases). The sequenced material came from naive CD8+ T cells from PBMCs. CDR3 loop: CASSQSGILQPQHF. CDR3 sequence (DNA): TGTGCCAGCAGCCAATCAGGGATTCTCCAGCCCCAGCATTTT.